This entry lists 15 T cell receptor beta chains sequenced from one sample in a study of identical twins. MiXCR, applied by TCRdb to the 5' RACE reads, yields one record per CDR3 protein. The sample consists of hundreds of thousands of distinct CDR3 sequences, approximately 9% of them appearing once. The data also belong to a second study, concerning yellow fever vaccine responses in identical twins.

The sequenced sample consisted of PBMCs. These TCRs come from a woman under 30 in good health.

This clonotype was counted at least ten times. V usage is TRBV2 and J usage is TRBJ2-1, with 7 bases fitting TRBD2. Trimming took 0 bases from V and 1 from J; bases not matched to a gene: 3. The CDR3 runs 16 residues. Looked up from germline, CDR1 is SNHLY and CDR2 is FYNNEI. CDR3 nucleotide sequence: TGTGCCAGCAGTGAAGCTCCTAGCGGTTCCTACAATGAGCAGTTCTTC. Translating gives CASSEAPSGSYNEQFF.

The chain's CDR3 is CASSLRTSKGKNIQYF. The CDR3 nucleotides read TGTGCCAGCAGCCTTCGGACTAGCAAGGGCAAAAACATTCAGTACTTC. The chain has TRBV3-1 and TRBJ2-4, with TRBD2 matching 8 bases. The V gene end was trimmed by 4 bases and the J gene end by 3 bases; junction bases not matched to a gene: 8. In germline, CDR1 is LGHDT, CDR2 YNNKEL (reference sequence). The CDR3 runs 16 residues.

This chain links TRBV28 with TRBJ2-7; 9 bases are a match to TRBD1. CDR3 size: 13 residues. Germline V lookup: CDR1 MDHEN, CDR2 SYDVKM. After removal of 9 bases from V and 7 bases from J, the junction contained 10 bases not matched to a gene. The CDR3 nucleotides read TGTGCCAGTCTGCCGGGACAGGGTCGGGAGCAGTACTTC. This encodes CASLPGQGREQYF.

The table lists this clonotype with many counts. This chain connects TRBV6-2 or TRBV6-3 to TRBJ2-7; TRBD2 agrees at 11 bases. The CDR3 is 16 residues long. Unmatched junction bases numbered 12, after V lost 5 bases and J lost 6 bases. The germline V gene has CDR1 MNHEY and CDR2 SVGEGT. The CDR3 loop reads CASSNEVTSGRGEQYF. For the CDR3, the DNA is TGTGCCAGCAGTAACGAGGTAACTAGCGGGAGAGGCGAGCAGTACTTC.

The chain has TRBV5-1 and TRBJ2-4; possible D gene TRBD2, 7 bases. CDR1 and CDR2 (germline): SGHRS, YFSETQ. The V and J ends lost 4 bases and 1 base respectively, with 21 bases between them. The CDR3 is 18 residues long. For the CDR3, the DNA is TGCGCCAGCAGCCCGGACCCGGGGGGCGTAGGGGCCAAAAACATTCAGTACTTC. It is translated as CASSPDPGGVGAKNIQYF.

The V call is TRBV5-1, the J call TRBJ1-2; 11 bases fit TRBD1. V dropped 4 bases and J dropped 3; count of bases not matched to a gene: 2. Germline CDR1 and CDR2: SGHRS and YFSETQ. This CDR3 spans 14 amino acids. The CDR3 spells CASSQGQGDYGYTF. Here the CDR3 DNA reads TGCGCCAGCAGCCAGGGACAGGGGGACTATGGCTACACCTTC.

This clonotype was seen more than once but under ten times. This sequence joins TRBV14 and TRBJ2-2, with a tentative D call TRBD1 (5 bases). CDR1 SGHDN and CDR2 FVKESK come from the germline V gene. CDR3 length equals 15 residues. With 4 bases removed from V and 7 bases from J, the gap between germline ends came to 16 bases. The CDR3 DNA is TGTGCCAGCAGCCTAAATATCCAGGGCTACGGGGAGCTGTTTTTT. It encodes CASSLNIQGYGELFF.

This clonotype was counted only a few times. CDR3 bases: TGTGCCAGCAGCCAAGGGGGGGGGACTAGCGGGAGGGAGCAGTTCTTC. This encodes CASSQGGGTSGREQFF. The rearrangement joins TRBV3-1 to TRBJ2-1; 15 bases fit TRBD2. Germline loops: CDR1 LGHDT, CDR2 YNNKEL (reference sequence). This CDR3 is 16 amino acids long. The trim removed 1 base at V and 10 bases at J, leaving 5 bases unmatched.

This rearrangement joins TRBV20-1 to TRBJ2-7; D might be TRBD1 (6 bases). The V gene's germline CDR1 is DFQATT and CDR2 SNEGSKA (reference sequence). V gave up 6 bases and J gave up 3 bases, with 21 bases separating them. This CDR3 region has 15 residues. The CDR3 is CSAPDRSKHSYEQYF. The DNA of the CDR3 is TGCAGTGCCCCAGACAGGTCCAAACACAGCTACGAGCAGTACTTC.

V is TRBV6-4 and J is TRBJ2-3, with 15 bases fitting TRBD2. Germline CDR1 is MRHNA and CDR2 is SNTAGT. This CDR3 contains 23 residues. The junction had 21 bases not matched to a gene; V was cut back by 5 bases and J by 0 bases. The CDR3 DNA reads TGTGCCAGCAGTCCTAGGAGGCGTGGACTAGCGGGAGGGCCACTCCCTAGCACAGATACGCAGTATTTT. It encodes CASSPRRRGLAGGPLPSTDTQYF.

This clonotype has only a few counts. The chain couples TRBV6-1 to TRBJ2-4, with 10 bases identical to TRBD1. Germline V CDR1 and CDR2: MNHNS, SASEGT. V was clipped by 4 bases and J by 2 bases; unmatched bases: 11. The CDR3 spans 18 residues. The CDR3 loop is CASSGFSRTGGTKNIQYF. Written as DNA, the CDR3 is TGTGCCAGCAGTGGATTTAGTAGGACAGGGGGGACCAAAAACATTCAGTACTTC.

J is TRBJ2-6 and V is TRBV7-2; no definite D call. The CDR3 sequence is 15 residues long. Trimming took 3 bases from V and 0 from J, leaving 6 bases between them. CDR1 and CDR2 from the germline V gene are SGHTA and FQGNSA. This chain's CDR3 is CASSFYNSGANVLTF. DNA for the CDR3: TGTGCCAGCAGCTTTTACAACTCTGGGGCCAACGTCCTGACTTTC. The full variable domain, with the rest looked up from reference TRBV7-2 and TRBJ2-6, is GAGVSQSPSNKVTEKGKDVELRCDPISGHTALYWYRQSLGQGLEFLIYFQGNSAPDKSGLPSDRFSAERTGGSVSTLTIQRTQQEDSAVYLCASSFYNSGANVLTFGAGSRLTVL.

This clonotype was recorded many times. V usage is TRBV29-1 and J usage is TRBJ1-2, with 7 bases identical to TRBD1. This CDR3 is built from 11 residues. From germline, CDR1 is SQVTM and CDR2 ANQGSEA. V shed 3 bases, J shed 9 bases, and the junction held 4 bases outside the gene matches. The CDR3 loop reads CSVDTGERYTF. CDR3 coding DNA: TGCAGCGTTGATACAGGGGAACGCTACACCTTC.

The CDR3 DNA is TGTGCCAGCAGCTCACGGACTAGCGGGGGCCCTTACAATGAGCAGTTCTTC. Translating it yields CASSSRTSGGPYNEQFF. The rearrangement links TRBV7-3 to TRBJ2-1; 13 bases agree with TRBD2. This CDR3 has 17 amino acids. The V and J ends lost 4 bases and 4 bases, in that order; junction bases with no gene match: 7. Germline lookup yields CDR1 SGHTA and CDR2 FQGTGA.

The chain combines TRBV27 with TRBJ1-3, with D possibly being TRBD1 (5 bases). The CDR3 consists of 16 residues. V was pared by 6 bases and J by 3 bases, with 18 bases between. The germline CDR1 and CDR2 sequences are MNHEY and SMNVEV (reference sequence). The CDR3 loop reads CASSPSWGLDGNTIYF. The CDR3 coding sequence is TGTGCCAGCAGCCCGAGTTGGGGGTTGGATGGAAACACCATATATTTT.